This T cell receptor (beta chain) originates from a study of T cells after yellow fever vaccination. The length of the CDR3 is 15 residues. V was clipped by 6 bases and J by 4 bases, with 18 bases between them. The germline CDR1 and CDR2 sequences are MNHEY and SVGEGT. Concerning this clonotype: The antigen remains unidentified.

Using its own MiXCR run on the 5' RACE reads, TCRdb lists one record per CDR3 protein. The sample contains about 320,000 distinct CDR3 sequences, around 12% of which appear only once. Study results and caveats: Post-booster repertoires contained most primary-vaccination clones again (96% CD4, about 90% CD8).

The sequence was collected from a man aged 18-30 years who received the YFV17D yellow fever vaccine. This chain uses TRBV6-2 or TRBV6-3 with TRBJ1-2; D may be TRBD1 (5 bases). The input for sequencing was CD4+ T cells sorted from PBMCs, taken 15 days after the yellow fever booster vaccination. The CDR3 here is CASSLPPGLPYGYTF. The DNA of the CDR3 is TGTGCCAGCAGCCTTCCCCCGGGACTCCCCTATGGCTACACCTTC.